Below, 5 T cell receptor beta chains from the same sample are listed, as sequenced in a study of shared clonotypes between healthy human individuals. Here immunoSEQ multiplex PCR was the method, and the copy in TCRdb shows in-frame clones only, minus some. The data hold approximately 2.1 million clones, with about 92% observed a single time. Sequenced material: naive CD4+ T cells from PBMCs. Subset denoted: CD45RA+ positively selected. These receptor sequences come from a young man in good health. Some clones in this sample may be carry-over from other donors' samples.

V is TRBV29-1 and J is TRBJ2-1, with TRBD2 matching 7 bases. Germline CDR1 reads SQVTM; CDR2 reads ANQGSEA. The CDR3 is made up of 15 amino acids. Germline trimming cut 2 bases from V and 1 base from J; bases unmatched to any gene: 5. DNA of the CDR3: TGCAGCGTTGAACACCCTAGCGGTTCCTACAATGAGCAGTTCTTC. Translation gives CSVEHPSGSYNEQFF.

The chain combines TRBV10-3 with TRBJ2-5; 12 bases are a match to TRBD2. From germline, CDR1 is ENHRY and CDR2 SYGVKD. The J segment lost 7 bases and the V segment lost 6 bases, leaving 9 bases of the junction unmatched. CDR3 length equals 15 residues. The DNA for the CDR3 is TGTGCCATCAGCTTTGGACTAGCGGGAACCGGGACCCAGTACTTC. Its protein product is CAISFGLAGTGTQYF.

A note on this clone: Other nucleotide sequences in the sample specify the same CDR3. V is TRBV5-1 and J is TRBJ2-7; 7 bases agree with TRBD2. V gave up 1 base and J gave up 3 bases; unmatched junction bases: 4. The CDR3 consists of 14 residues. CDR1 SGHRS and CDR2 YFSETQ come from the germline V gene. In nucleotides, the CDR3 is TGCGCCAGCAGCTTGATAGCGGGTCTCTACGAGCAGTACTTC. Translated, it gives CASSLIAGLYEQYF.

This clone was observed a single time. The identical CDR3 is also encoded by other nucleotide sequences in the sample. The gene calls are TRBV2 and TRBJ2-2, with TRBD1 matching over 7 bases. CDR1 is SNHLY, CDR2 FYNNEI, per germline. The CDR3 consists of 15 residues. Losses at the gene ends were 5 bases for V and 0 bases for J; bases not matched to a gene: 3. The CDR3 spells CASSRQGPNTGELFF. In nucleotides, the CDR3 is TGTGCCAGCAGTAGACAGGGACCGAACACCGGGGAGCTGTTTTTT.

V is TRBV7-9 and J is TRBJ2-2; 7 nucleotides align to TRBD2. The V and J ends lost 2 bases and 0 bases, in that order; junction bases with no gene match: 6. The germline V gene has CDR1 SEHNR and CDR2 FQNEAQ (reference sequence). The CDR3 runs 17 residues. The CDR3 here is CASSLIPSGANTGELFF. In nucleotides, the CDR3 is TGTGCCAGCAGCTTAATCCCCAGCGGGGCGAACACCGGGGAGCTGTTTTTT.